This TCR beta chain was recovered during a study of T cell changes during pregnancy in multiple sclerosis. Clones were read by immunoSEQ multiplex PCR, and TCRdb kept only the in-frame ones, dropping some. The data contain fewer than 80,000 clones, roughly 91% of them singletons. The CDR3 extends over 16 amino acids. Trimming stripped 2 bases from V and 0 bases from J, with 12 bases between. The germline V gene has CDR1 MGHDK and CDR2 SYGVNS. J is TRBJ2-3 and V is TRBV25-1; weak D call: TRBD2 (5 bases). This receptor was identified in a female donor in good health, enrolled as a control in a pregnancy study. The input for sequencing was CD4+ T cells from peripheral blood mononuclear cells, taken in the third trimester of pregnancy. This CDR3 is CASSEGVALSTDTQYF. The CDR3 DNA sequence: TGTGCCAGCAGTGAAGGGGTAGCGCTAAGCACAGATACGCAGTATTTT. The whole variable domain, remainder taken from reference TRBV25-1 and TRBJ2-3, is EADIYQTPRYLVIGTGKKITLECSQTMGHDKMYWYQQDPGMELHLIHYSYGVNSTEKGDLSSESTVSRIRTEHFPLTLESARPSHTSQYLCASSEGVALSTDTQYFGPGTRLTVL.